This is a list of T cell receptor beta chains from one sample in a study of T-cell reconstitution after alpha-beta-depleted transplantation in children. In TCRdb, the PCR reads were re-called with MiXCR into one record per CDR3 protein. The sample carries approximately 500,000 distinct CDR3 sequences, 25% to 30% recorded once. Sequencing used PBMCs, obtained before TCRalphabeta/CD19-depleted stem cell transplant. All receptors derive from a boy younger than two with Wiskott-Aldrich syndrome, due to receive a stem cell transplant. CDR3s include the opening cysteine and the closing phenylalanine or tryptophan. Each record gives: J gene, V gene, CDR3 protein.

>TRBJ2-7|TRBV5-1
CASSLVGRGDEQYF
>TRBJ2-1|TRBV7-8
CASSSDRAFFDEQFF
>TRBJ2-1|TRBV5-1
CASSFDSRAWSSYNEQFF
>TRBJ2-7|TRBV5-1
CASSGGLAGGLSSYEQYF
>TRBJ2-5|TRBV7-9
CASSYGPGQGRETQYF
>TRBJ2-3|TRBV29-1
CSGRAPSDTQYF
>TRBJ2-1|TRBV5-1
CASSLQPNNEQFF
>TRBJ2-2|TRBV12-3/TRBV12-4
CASSFRADTGELFF
>TRBJ2-1|TRBV24-1
CATSDPGTGDNEQFF
>TRBJ1-5|TRBV20-1
CSAINVLDGSNQPQHF
>TRBJ2-3|TRBV7-8
CASSLERGHTQYF
>TRBJ2-7|TRBV5-1
CASSSIRLGRSSYEQYF
>TRBJ2-7|TRBV29-1
CSVGDYNYEQYF
>TRBJ2-7|TRBV20-1
CSASRTGGLYEQYF
>TRBJ1-1|TRBV20-1
CSALSGRLNTEAFF
>TRBJ1-4|TRBV4-1
CASSQNGGWEKLFF
>TRBJ1-1|TRBV9
CASSVDLMNTEAFF
>TRBJ2-1|TRBV20-1
CSAFSPSGSYNEQFF
>TRBJ2-1|TRBV5-1
CASQKDRSYNEQFF
>TRBJ2-1|TRBV6-5
CASSYLVGVSNEQFF
>TRBJ2-3|TRBV5-1
CASSTESTDTQYF
>TRBJ2-6|TRBV7-2
CASSLVVQQANVLTF
>TRBJ2-2|TRBV20-1
CSAAPGLLGELFF
>TRBJ2-3|TRBV19
CASSARRGVTDTQYF
>TRBJ2-3|TRBV12-3/TRBV12-4
CASSKNLDTDTQYF
>TRBJ2-1|TRBV12-3/TRBV12-4
CASYRGFDEQFF
>TRBJ1-1|TRBV5-1
CASSLRPDGTEAFF
>TRBJ2-2|TRBV20-1
CSARDQRETGELFF